The 23 T cell receptor beta chains below were found in one sample sequenced in a study of blood T cells in healthy people across ages. The second PCR ran roughly 7 to 12 cycles with a sample-barcoded 5' primer and J-beta primers. TCRdb recomputed calls from the 5' RACE reads with MiXCR, one row per CDR3 protein. The table shows 750,000 to 950,000 distinct CDR3 sequences, with 25% to 30% occurring only once. These data also featured in a second study, about T cells of mothers and their children.

The sequenced sample was blood. These receptors originate from a boy younger than 18 in good health.

The chain employs TRBV6-5 and TRBJ2-5; D gene ambiguous. The J call may be faulty, since TRBJ2-7 better matches the DNA end. The CDR3 length is 15 residues. From germline, CDR1 is MNHEY and CDR2 SVGAGI. In DNA, the CDR3 is TGTGCCACCCTTCCCCGCCCGGGTTACGGCTACGAGCAGTACTTC. This encodes CATLPRPGYGYEQYF.

V gene TRBV4-2 combines with J gene TRBJ2-3; 9 bases are a match to TRBD2. This CDR3 region has 16 residues. Germline V gene lookup returns CDR1 LGHNA and CDR2 YNFKEQ. Losses at the gene ends were 4 bases for V and 5 bases for J; bases not matched to a gene: 10. The CDR3 nucleotides are TGTGCCAGCAGCCGAGAGCCGGGACTAGCTATAGATACGCAGTATTTT. Translated: CASSREPGLAIDTQYF.

This clonotype was counted ten times or more. The chain couples TRBV20-1 to TRBJ2-5; TRBD1 agrees at 9 bases. Germline V gives CDR1 DFQATT, CDR2 SNEGSKA (reference sequence). This CDR3 is built from 15 residues. After removal of 3 bases from V and 4 bases from J, the junction contained 9 bases not matched to a gene. This CDR3 reads CSASGDRVGSETQYF. CDR3 DNA: TGCAGTGCTAGCGGGGACAGGGTAGGCTCAGAGACCCAGTACTTC.

This clonotype was counted only a few times. The V and J genes are TRBV7-9 and TRBJ2-5; maybe TRBD2 (6 bases). V lost 4 bases and J 0 bases, leaving 15 bases between the germline ends. The CDR3 covers 16 residues. Germline-derived CDR1 and CDR2 are SEHNR and FQNEAQ (reference sequence). The CDR3 DNA follows: TGTGCCAGCAGCTACGACCGGGAGCTGTACCAAGAGACCCAGTACTTC. Protein product: CASSYDRELYQETQYF.

V usage is TRBV6-6 and J usage is TRBJ1-4, with 7 bases fitting TRBD1. This CDR3 comprises 15 residues. Losses at the gene ends were 5 bases for V and 8 bases for J; bases not matched to a gene: 11. Per germline, CDR1 MNHNY and CDR2 SVGAGI (reference sequence). Here the CDR3 reads CASSTSQGKNEKLFF. The DNA for the CDR3 is TGTGCCAGCAGTACCTCACAGGGGAAGAACGAAAAACTGTTTTTT.

The chain joins TRBV6-6 to TRBJ1-5; D remains ambiguous. Trimming cost V 6 bases and J 4 bases, with 10 bases left between them. Germline V gives CDR1 MNHNY, CDR2 SVGAGI (reference sequence). This CDR3 comprises 13 residues. CDR3 amino acids: CASSPQLNQPQHF. For the CDR3, the DNA is TGTGCCAGCAGCCCCCAGCTTAATCAGCCCCAGCATTTT.

This clonotype was counted a few times. The gene calls are TRBV5-1 and TRBJ2-3; 13 bases are a match to TRBD2. Per germline, CDR1 SGHRS and CDR2 YFSETQ. After removal of 3 bases from V and 1 base from J, the junction contained 5 bases not matched to a gene. The length of the CDR3 is 17 residues. Here the CDR3 DNA reads TGCGCCAGCAGCTCACTAGCGGGGGGGACCGGCACAGATACGCAGTATTTT. It specifies CASSSLAGGTGTDTQYF.

This chain uses TRBV5-1 with TRBJ2-5; D ambiguous. The J call may be mistaken, given a closer DNA end match to TRBJ2-1. The CDR3 runs to 17 residues. Germline lookup yields CDR1 SGHRS and CDR2 YFSETQ. The chain's CDR3 is CASSSPMGKRILNEQFF. CDR3 nucleotide sequence: TGCGCCAGCAGCTCCCCAATGGGGAAGCGCATCCTCAATGAGCAGTTCTTC.

The chain uses TRBV28 and TRBJ1-3; TRBD1 matches 9 bases. V lost 6 bases, J lost 0 bases, and 6 bases stayed unmatched. There are 16 residues in the CDR3. Germline assignment: CDR1 MDHEN and CDR2 SYDVKM. In nucleotides, the CDR3 is TGTGCCAGCAGCCCTGGGACAGGGAGCTCTGGAAACACCATATATTTT. Translated, it gives CASSPGTGSSGNTIYF.

V is TRBV5-1 and J is TRBJ1-4; 8 nucleotides agree with TRBD1. The J segment lost 5 bases and the V segment lost 3 bases, leaving 15 bases of the junction unmatched. The CDR3 consists of 18 residues. Germline lookup yields CDR1 SGHRS and CDR2 YFSETQ. Here the CDR3 DNA reads TGCGCCAGCAGCTCCCGGGGGCAGGGGGCTGCGGCGAATGAAAAACTGTTTTTT. Protein sequence: CASSSRGQGAAANEKLFF.

Notes on this clonotype: This CDR3 fails to terminate in the conserved phenylalanine or tryptophan, so it likely reflects a read error. The chain links TRBV4-1 to TRBJ2-1, with 8 bases fitting TRBD2. V lost 4 bases, J lost 8 bases, and 7 bases stayed unmatched. Germline V gives CDR1 MGHRA, CDR2 YSYEKL. This CDR3 region has 14 residues. CDR3: CASSPDPRGDEQFL. For the CDR3, the DNA is TGCGCCAGCAGCCCGGATCCGCGGGGGGATGAGCAGTTCCTC.

A few counts support this clonotype. This chain links TRBV12-3 or TRBV12-4 with TRBJ1-2, with a tentative D call TRBD1 (6 bases). Between the trimmed V and J ends, which lost 4 bases and 4 bases, there was a span of 13 bases. The CDR3 runs 14 residues. CDR3 protein: CASSSHDRSYGYTF. CDR3 DNA: TGTGCCAGCAGTTCCCATGACAGGAGCTATGGCTACACCTTC.

Only a few counts were recorded for this clonotype. V usage is TRBV28 and J usage is TRBJ2-7, with TRBD2 matching over 11 bases. Germline-derived CDR1 and CDR2 are MDHEN and SYDVKM. The CDR3 is 14 amino acids. V shed 6 bases, J shed 3 bases, and the junction held 4 bases outside the gene matches. CDR3 bases: TGTGCCAGCAGGGGGACTAGCGGATACTACGAGCAGTACTTC. Encoded protein: CASRGTSGYYEQYF.

This clonotype came up a few times. The J gene is TRBJ2-7, the V gene TRBV10-3; D tentatively fits TRBD1 or TRBD2 (5 bases each). CDR3 length: 11 amino acids. Trimming removed 8 bases from V and 5 bases from J, with 10 bases in between. The germline V gene has CDR1 ENHRY and CDR2 SYGVKD. The CDR3 region has the DNA TGTGCCATCGGGACCCCTGACGAGCAGTACTTC. Translated: CAIGTPDEQYF.

This CDR3 is CASSFTSGWADTQYF. CDR3 in DNA: TGTGCCAGCAGCTTTACTAGCGGGTGGGCAGATACGCAGTATTTT. The chain combines TRBV7-2 with TRBJ2-3; TRBD2 aligns across 9 bases. Per the germline V gene, CDR1 is SGHTA and CDR2 is FQGNSA. V was clipped by 3 bases and J by 4 bases; unmatched bases: 5. There are 15 residues in the CDR3.

The table lists this clonotype with a few counts. The chain carries TRBV20-1 and TRBJ2-5; possible D gene TRBD1, 5 bases. Trimming left V 6 bases short and J 4 bases short, with 12 bases between. CDR1 is DFQATT, CDR2 SNEGSKA, per germline (reference sequence). CDR3 length: 12 amino acids. CDR3 residues: CSASPGRETQYF. The CDR3 nucleotides read TGCAGTGCCTCCCCAGGGCGAGAGACCCAGTACTTC.

The chain carries TRBV6-1 and TRBJ1-1; 9 positions agree with TRBD1. The CDR3 totals 16 residues. V was clipped by 1 base and J by 4 bases; unmatched bases: 7. Per germline, CDR1 MNHNS and CDR2 SASEGT. The DNA of the CDR3 is TGTGCCAGCAGTGAAGGGACAGGGGTGGCGGTCACTGAAGCTTTCTTT. It yields the protein CASSEGTGVAVTEAFF.

The V call is TRBV6-6, the J call TRBJ1-2; unclear D gene. Per germline, CDR1 MNHNY and CDR2 SVGAGI (reference sequence). V lost 6 bases to trimming and J lost 4 bases, with 18 bases between them. The CDR3 length is 15 residues. CDR3 region: CASRPHPQAAYGYTF. The CDR3 nucleotides read TGTGCCAGCAGGCCCCACCCCCAGGCCGCCTATGGCTACACCTTC.

This clonotype occurred a few times. The rearrangement joins TRBV18 to TRBJ1-2; D uncertain. Trimming pared 3 bases from V and 14 bases from J, leaving 25 bases between. Germline-derived CDR1 and CDR2 are KGHSH and LQKENI. The CDR3 contains 15 residues. The CDR3 sequence: CASSPAPRQPPSETF. The CDR3, as DNA: TGTGCCAGCTCACCGGCGCCCAGGCAACCGCCAAGCGAGACCTTC.

The V gene is TRBV9, the J gene TRBJ2-7; D gene uncertain. Germline values: CDR1 SGDLS, CDR2 YYNGEE. CDR3 length equals 14 residues. V dropped 1 base and J dropped 0 bases, with 8 bases sitting between them. In DNA, the CDR3 is TGTGCCAGCAGCGTACAAGGCGCCTCCTACGAGCAGTACTTC. Protein sequence: CASSVQGASYEQYF.

The CDR3 DNA reads as TGCAGTGCTAGTGATAAGGACTACTACCAAGAGACCCAGTACTTC. This sequence encodes CSASDKDYYQETQYF. The chain is built from TRBV20-1 and TRBJ2-5, with TRBD2 as a possible D gene (6 bases). Germline values: CDR1 DFQATT, CDR2 SNEGSKA (reference sequence). The CDR3 runs 15 residues. V lost 3 bases to trimming and J lost 0 bases, with 14 bases between them.

This clonotype has only a few counts. One end of the junction does not line up with germline, which may come from a read error. The rearrangement joins TRBV29-1 to TRBJ2-5; D remains unclear. The CDR3 covers 12 residues. Germline lookup yields CDR1 SQVTM and CDR2 ANQGSEA. This CDR3 is CGVEHRVGTQYF. The CDR3 DNA follows: TGCGGCGTTGAACATAGGGTAGGGACCCAGTACTTC.

J is TRBJ2-4 and V is TRBV7-3, with D perhaps TRBD1 or TRBD2 (6 bases each). Per the germline V gene, CDR1 is SGHTA and CDR2 is FQGTGA. The CDR3 extends over 17 amino acids. V was pared by 5 bases and J by 1 base, with 18 bases between. The CDR3 is CASSQKGGKGAKNIQYF. DNA for the CDR3: TGTGCCAGCAGCCAAAAGGGGGGTAAAGGGGCCAAAAACATTCAGTACTTC.